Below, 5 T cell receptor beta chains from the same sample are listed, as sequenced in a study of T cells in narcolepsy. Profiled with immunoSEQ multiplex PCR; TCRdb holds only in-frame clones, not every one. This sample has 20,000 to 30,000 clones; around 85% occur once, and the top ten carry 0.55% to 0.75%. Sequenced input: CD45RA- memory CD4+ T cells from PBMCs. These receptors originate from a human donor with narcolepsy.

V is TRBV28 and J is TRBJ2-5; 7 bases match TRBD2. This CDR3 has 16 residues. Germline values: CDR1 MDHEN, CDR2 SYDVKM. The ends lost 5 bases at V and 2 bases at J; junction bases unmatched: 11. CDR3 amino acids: CASSPRTLGGQETQYF. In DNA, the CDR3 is TGTGCCAGCAGTCCACGAACATTGGGGGGGCAAGAGACCCAGTACTTC.

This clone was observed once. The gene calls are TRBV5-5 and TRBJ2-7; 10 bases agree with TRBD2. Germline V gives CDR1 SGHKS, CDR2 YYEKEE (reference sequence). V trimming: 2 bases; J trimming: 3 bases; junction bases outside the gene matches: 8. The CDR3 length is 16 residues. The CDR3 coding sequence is TGTGCCAGCAGCTTAACCGGGACTAGCGCGATCTACGAGCAGTACTTC. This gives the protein CASSLTGTSAIYEQYF.

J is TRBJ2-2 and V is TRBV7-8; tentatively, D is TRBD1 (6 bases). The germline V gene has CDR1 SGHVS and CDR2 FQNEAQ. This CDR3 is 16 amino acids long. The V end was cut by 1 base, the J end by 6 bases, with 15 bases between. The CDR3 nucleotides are TGTGCCAGCAGCTTAGTCCCTACAGGGAATGCCGGGGAGCTGTTTTTT. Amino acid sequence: CASSLVPTGNAGELFF.

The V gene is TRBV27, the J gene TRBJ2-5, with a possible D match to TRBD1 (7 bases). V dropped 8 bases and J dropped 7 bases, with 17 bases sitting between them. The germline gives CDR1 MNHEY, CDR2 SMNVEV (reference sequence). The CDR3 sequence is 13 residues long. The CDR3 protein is CASAGGLVGTQYF. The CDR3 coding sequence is TGTGCCAGCGCAGGGGGGCTAGTAGGGACCCAGTACTTC.

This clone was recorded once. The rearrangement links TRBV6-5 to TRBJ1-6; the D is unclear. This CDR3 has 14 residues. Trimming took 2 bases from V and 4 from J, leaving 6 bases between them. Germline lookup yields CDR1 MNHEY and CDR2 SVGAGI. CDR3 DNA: TGTGCCAGCAGTTACGAGGATTATAATTCACCCCTCCACTTT. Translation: CASSYEDYNSPLHF.